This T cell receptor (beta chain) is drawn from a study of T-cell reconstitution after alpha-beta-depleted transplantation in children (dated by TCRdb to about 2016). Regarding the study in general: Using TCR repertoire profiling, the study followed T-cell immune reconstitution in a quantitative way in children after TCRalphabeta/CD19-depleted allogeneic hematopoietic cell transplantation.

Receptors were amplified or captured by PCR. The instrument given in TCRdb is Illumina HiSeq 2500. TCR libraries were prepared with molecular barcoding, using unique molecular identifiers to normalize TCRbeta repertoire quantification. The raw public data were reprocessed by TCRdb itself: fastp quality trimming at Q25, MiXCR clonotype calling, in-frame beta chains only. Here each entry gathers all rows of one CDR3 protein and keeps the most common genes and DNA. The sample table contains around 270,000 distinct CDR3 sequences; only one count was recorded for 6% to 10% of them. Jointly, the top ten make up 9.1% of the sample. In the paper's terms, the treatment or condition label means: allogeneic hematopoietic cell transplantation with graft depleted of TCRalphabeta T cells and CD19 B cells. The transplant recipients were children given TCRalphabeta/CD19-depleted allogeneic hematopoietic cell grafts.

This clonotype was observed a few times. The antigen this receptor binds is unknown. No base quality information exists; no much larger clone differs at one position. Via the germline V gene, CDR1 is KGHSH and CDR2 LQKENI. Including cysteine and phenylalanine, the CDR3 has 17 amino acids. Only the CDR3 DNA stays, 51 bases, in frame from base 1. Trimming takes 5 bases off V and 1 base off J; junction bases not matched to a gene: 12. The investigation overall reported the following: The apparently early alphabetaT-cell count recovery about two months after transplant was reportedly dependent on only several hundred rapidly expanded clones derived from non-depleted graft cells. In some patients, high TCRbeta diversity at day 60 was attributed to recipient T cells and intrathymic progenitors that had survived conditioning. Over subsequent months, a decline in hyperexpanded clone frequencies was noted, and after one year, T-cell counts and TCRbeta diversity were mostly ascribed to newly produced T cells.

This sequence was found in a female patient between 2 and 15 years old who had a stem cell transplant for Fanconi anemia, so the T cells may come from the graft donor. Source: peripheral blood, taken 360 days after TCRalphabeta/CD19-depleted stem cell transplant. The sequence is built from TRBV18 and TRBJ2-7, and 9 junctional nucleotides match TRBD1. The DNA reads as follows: TGTGCCAGCTCAGCTATTCCGGGACAGGGTAGATCCTACGAGCAGTACTTC. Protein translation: CASSAIPGQGRSYEQYF. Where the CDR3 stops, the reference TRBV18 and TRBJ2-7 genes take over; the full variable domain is NAGVMQNPRHLVRRRGQEARLRCSPMKGHSHVYWYRQLPEEGLKFMVYLQKENIIDESGMPKERFSAEFPKEGPSILRIQQVVRGDSAAYFCASSAIPGQGRSYEQYFGPGTRLTVT.